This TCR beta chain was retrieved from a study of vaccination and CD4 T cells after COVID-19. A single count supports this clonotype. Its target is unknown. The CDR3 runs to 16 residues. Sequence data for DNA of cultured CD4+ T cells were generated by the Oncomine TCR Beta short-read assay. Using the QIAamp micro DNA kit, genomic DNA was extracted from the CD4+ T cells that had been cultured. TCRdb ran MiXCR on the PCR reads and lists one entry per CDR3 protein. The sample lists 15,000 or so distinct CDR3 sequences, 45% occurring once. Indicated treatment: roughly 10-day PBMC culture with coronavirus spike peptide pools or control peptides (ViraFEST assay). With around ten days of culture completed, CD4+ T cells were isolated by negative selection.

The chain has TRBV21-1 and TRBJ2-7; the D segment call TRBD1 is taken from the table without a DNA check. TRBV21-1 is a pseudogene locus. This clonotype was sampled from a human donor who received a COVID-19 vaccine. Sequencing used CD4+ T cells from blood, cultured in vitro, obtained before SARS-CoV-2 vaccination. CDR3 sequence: CASSNDRDRGLLEQYF. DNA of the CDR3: TGTGCCAGCAGCAACGATCGGGACAGGGGGCTTCTCGAGCAGTACTTC.